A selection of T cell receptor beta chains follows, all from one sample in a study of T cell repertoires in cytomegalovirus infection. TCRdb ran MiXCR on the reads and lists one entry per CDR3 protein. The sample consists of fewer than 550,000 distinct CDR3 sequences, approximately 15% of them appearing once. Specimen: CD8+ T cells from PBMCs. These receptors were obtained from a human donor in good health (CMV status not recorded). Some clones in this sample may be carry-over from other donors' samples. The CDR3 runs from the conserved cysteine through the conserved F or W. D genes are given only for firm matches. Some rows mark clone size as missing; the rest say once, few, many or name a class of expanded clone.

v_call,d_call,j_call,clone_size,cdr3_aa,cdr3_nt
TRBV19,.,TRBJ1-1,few,CASSINRQNTEAFF,TGTGCCAGTAGTATAAATCGACAGAACACTGAAGCTTTCTTT
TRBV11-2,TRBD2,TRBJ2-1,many,CASSLPPSGGAGRVYNEQFF,TGTGCCAGCAGCTTACCGCCGAGCGGGGGGGCCGGCAGGGTTTACAATGAGCAGTTCTTC
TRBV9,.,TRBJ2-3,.,CASSVGDSADTQYF,TGTGCCAGCAGCGTAGGGGATAGCGCCGATACGCAGTATTTT
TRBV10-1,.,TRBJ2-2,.,CASSEAFTGELFF,TGCGCCAGCAGTGAGGCTTTTACCGGGGAGCTGTTTTTT
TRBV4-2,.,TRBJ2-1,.,CASSQAQGVGAGPEQFF,TGTGCCAGCAGCCAAGCCCAAGGAGTGGGGGCCGGTCCTGAGCAGTTCTTC
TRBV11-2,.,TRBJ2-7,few,CASSLELSGSYEQYF,TGTGCCAGCAGCTTGGAACTGAGTGGTTCCTACGAGCAGTACTTC
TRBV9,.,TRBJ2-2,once,CASSAPSSFGELFF,TGTGCCAGCAGCGCCCCTTCTAGTTTCGGGGAGCTGTTTTTT
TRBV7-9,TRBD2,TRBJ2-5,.,CASSPVTSIDGKTQYF,TGTGCCAGCAGTCCGGTGACTAGCATTGATGGGAAGACCCAGTACTTC
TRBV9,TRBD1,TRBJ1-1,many,CASSVGWTGTAFF,TGTGCCAGCAGCGTAGGTTGGACAGGGACAGCTTTCTTT
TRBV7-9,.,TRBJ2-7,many,CASSFQSSYEQYF,TGTGCCAGCAGCTTCCAGAGCTCCTACGAGCAGTACTTC
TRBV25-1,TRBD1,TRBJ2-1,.,CASSSGTGGFNEQFF,TGTGCCAGCAGCTCCGGGACAGGGGGCTTTAATGAGCAGTTCTTC
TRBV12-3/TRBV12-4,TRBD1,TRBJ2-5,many,CASTMFLGTGYSETQYF,TGTGCCAGCACTATGTTCCTGGGGACAGGGTATAGCGAGACCCAGTACTTC
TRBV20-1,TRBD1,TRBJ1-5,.,CSAYDRDNQPQHF,TGCAGTGCCTACGACAGGGACAATCAGCCCCAGCATTTT
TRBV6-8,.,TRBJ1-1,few,CASSWEMNTEAFF,TGTGCCAGCAGTTGGGAAATGAACACTGAAGCTTTCTTT
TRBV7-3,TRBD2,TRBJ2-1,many,CASSPRLAGVGEQFF,TGTGCCAGCAGCCCGCGACTAGCGGGAGTGGGGGAGCAGTTCTTC
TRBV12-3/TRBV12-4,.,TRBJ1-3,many,CASSLGGSLLAGNTIYF,TGTGCCAGCAGTCTCGGAGGCAGTCTTCTAGCTGGAAACACCATATATTTT
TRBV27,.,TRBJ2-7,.,CASRNTLTYEQYF,TGTGCCAGCAGAAACACTTTAACCTACGAGCAGTACTTC
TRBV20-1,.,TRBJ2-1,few,CSAPLEGSYNEQFF,TGCAGTGCCCCACTAGAGGGCTCCTACAATGAGCAGTTCTTC
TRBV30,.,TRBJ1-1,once,CAAGTVNTEAFF,TGTGCTGCCGGGACGGTCAACACTGAAGCTTTCTTT
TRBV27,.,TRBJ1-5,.,CASSFLTGFSNQPQHF,TGTGCCAGCAGCTTTTTAACAGGTTTTAGCAATCAGCCCCAGCATTTT
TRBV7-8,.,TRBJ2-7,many,CASSSPNIYEQYF,TGTGCCAGCAGCTCGCCCAACATCTACGAGCAGTACTTC
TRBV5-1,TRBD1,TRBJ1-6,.,CASSGEGQAISPLHF,TGCGCCAGCAGCGGGGAGGGACAGGCGATCTCACCCCTCCACTTT
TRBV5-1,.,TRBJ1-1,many,CASSTRKNTEAFF,TGCGCCAGCAGCACCAGGAAGAACACTGAAGCTTTCTTT
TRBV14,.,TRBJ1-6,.,CASSQRGVAYNSPLHF,TGTGCCAGCAGCCAACGGGGGGTCGCCTATAATTCACCCCTCCACTTT
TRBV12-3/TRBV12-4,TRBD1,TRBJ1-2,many,CASSATGGIYGYTF,TGTGCCAGCAGTGCGACAGGGGGGATCTATGGCTACACCTTC
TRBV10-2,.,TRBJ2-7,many,CASSESKKTEQYF,TGCGCCAGCAGTGAGTCGAAAAAGACTGAGCAGTACTTC
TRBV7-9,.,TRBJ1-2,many,CASSPPTGPSNYGYTF,TGTGCCAGCAGCCCTCCGACAGGACCCTCCAACTATGGCTACACCTTC
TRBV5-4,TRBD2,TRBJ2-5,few,CASSVPGLAMETQYF,TGTGCCAGCAGCGTTCCGGGACTAGCGATGGAGACCCAGTACTTC
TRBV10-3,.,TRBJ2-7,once,CAISEPFNEQYF,TGTGCCATCAGTGAGCCGTTTAACGAGCAGTACTTC
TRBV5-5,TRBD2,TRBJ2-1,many,CASSLILAGVEQFF,TGTGCCAGCAGCTTGATTCTAGCGGGAGTTGAGCAGTTCTTC
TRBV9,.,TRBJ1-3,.,CASATAIHPGNTIYF,TGTGCCAGCGCTACAGCGATCCACCCTGGAAACACCATATATTTT
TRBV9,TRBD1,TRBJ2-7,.,CASSVGQGGAYEQYF,TGTGCCAGCAGCGTTGGACAGGGAGGTGCCTACGAGCAGTACTTC
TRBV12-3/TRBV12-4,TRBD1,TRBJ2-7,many,CASRGTGPLEQYF,TGTGCCAGCAGGGGGACAGGACCTCTTGAGCAGTACTTC
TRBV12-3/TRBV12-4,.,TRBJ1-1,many,CASTRPGEVTEAFF,TGTGCCAGCACCCGACCAGGGGAGGTCACTGAAGCTTTCTTT
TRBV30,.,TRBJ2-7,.,CAWSVDSAYEQYF,TGTGCCTGGAGTGTGGACAGTGCGTACGAGCAGTACTTC
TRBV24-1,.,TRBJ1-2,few,CATSESGEGYTF,TGTGCCACCAGTGAATCGGGGGAAGGCTACACCTTC
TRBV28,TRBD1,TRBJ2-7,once,CASSTWDSRYEQYF,TGTGCCAGCAGTACCTGGGACAGCCGCTACGAGCAGTACTTC
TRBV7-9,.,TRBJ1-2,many,CASSSRLRQYGYTF,TGTGCCAGCAGCTCTCGACTTCGCCAATATGGCTACACCTTC
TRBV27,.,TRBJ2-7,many,CASSLYPRGRYEQYF,TGTGCCAGCAGTTTATATCCCCGTGGCCGCTACGAGCAGTACTTC
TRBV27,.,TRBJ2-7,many,CASSLVGGEQYF,TGTGCCAGCAGCTTAGTGGGGGGCGAGCAGTACTTC
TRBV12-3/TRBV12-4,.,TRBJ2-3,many,CASKATDTQYF,TGTGCCAGCAAAGCCACAGATACGCAGTATTTT
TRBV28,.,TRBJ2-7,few,CASSTGPSSYEQYF,TGTGCCAGCAGTACAGGCCCGAGCTCCTACGAGCAGTACTTC
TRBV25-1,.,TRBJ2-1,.,CASSGERDEQFF,TGTGCCAGCAGTGGGGAGAGGGATGAGCAGTTCTTC